This record covers a single TCR beta chain. The antigen remains undetermined. This entry is derived from a study of cytomegalovirus exposure and HLA in healthy donors. Study-level points and caveats: Productive status was seen about 90% or about 30% of the time for most TCR beta V segments in an earlier analysis. Association of 16,951 TCR beta sequences with HLA alleles was found at 0.05 false discovery rate in a later analysis. Relative to equally common others, HLA-associated TCR beta chains showed greater clonal expansion in a later analysis.

PCR employed 60 Vbeta and 13 Jbeta primers. In the original workflow: In a later analysis, roughly 11 million of some 80 million unique beta chains occurred in at least two donors. Assay: immunoSEQ multiplex PCR; the TCRdb copy retains only in-frame clones and omits some. The V and J calls and clone size are taken from that table; D and trimming were inferred from the DNA. Of approximately 130,000 clones listed, about two thirds are singletons. CDR1 is MNHEY and CDR2 is SMNVEV in the germline V gene (reference sequence). V dropped 3 bases and J dropped 1; count of bases not matched to a gene: 9. The CDR3 is made up of 17 amino acids.

Material for sequencing was PBMCs. The receptor was isolated from a woman aged 55-69 years in good health and CMV-seropositive. V usage is TRBV27 and J usage is TRBJ2-3, with 8 positions matching TRBD1. The CDR3 here is CASSFFESRGRTDTQYF. In DNA form, the CDR3 reads TGTGCCAGCAGTTTCTTTGAGAGCAGGGGGCGCACAGATACGCAGTATTTT.